A selection of T cell receptor beta chains follows, all from one sample in a study of blood T cell repertoires in COVID-19. Sequenced by immunoSEQ multiplex PCR; TCRdb stores in-frame clones only, minus some. The sample yields under 200,000 clones, 70% to 85% seen once. Input material: PBMCs or T cells enriched from blood (not recorded which). These receptors came from a man in his forties or fifties who had recovered from COVID-19. The CDR3 runs from the conserved cysteine through the conserved F or W. Each record gives: V gene, clone size, D gene, J gene, CDR3 DNA, CDR3 protein. D genes are given only for firm matches. Where a row states a size, it is once, few, many or the class of an expanded clone; other rows omit it.

TRBV14	NA	NA	TRBJ1-1	TGTGCCAGCAGCCAGACGGGACCCGGGGGGCCTGAAGCTTTCTTT	CASSQTGPGGPEAFF
TRBV25-1	NA	NA	TRBJ1-1	TGTGCCAGCAGTGTGTTCGGGGGGAACACTGAAGCTTTCTTT	CASSVFGGNTEAFF
TRBV18	NA	TRBD2	TRBJ2-7	TGTGCCAGCTCACCACCGGGACTAGCGGGGGTCTGGAACGAGCAGTACTTC	CASSPPGLAGVWNEQYF
TRBV19	NA	TRBD1	TRBJ1-5	TGTGCCAGTACCACCCGACAGGGAGGCAATCAGCCCCAGCATTTT	CASTTRQGGNQPQHF
TRBV19	NA	NA	TRBJ2-5	TGTGCCAGTAGCCCGGTGAATAGCGGAAAGCGAGAGACCCAGTACTTC	CASSPVNSGKRETQYF
TRBV6-5	once	TRBD1	TRBJ1-1	TGTGCCAGCAGTTCCGGGACAGGGGGCGCGGCTGAAGCTTTCTTT	CASSSGTGGAAEAFF
TRBV10-3	NA	TRBD1	TRBJ2-7	TGTGCCATCAGTAAAACCGGGACAGGGGAAAGAGAGCAGTACTTC	CAISKTGTGEREQYF
TRBV4-1	NA	NA	TRBJ2-1	TGCGCCAGCAGCCAAGAAAAACCTGACCTCCAACCCCCGGGGGGCGGTCACGATGAGCAGTTCTTC	CASSQEKPDLQPPGGGHDEQFF
TRBV12-3/TRBV12-4	NA	NA	TRBJ2-5	TGTGCCAGCAGTTTAGGCGCGGAGACCCAGTACTTC	CASSLGAETQYF
TRBV7-9	NA	TRBD1	TRBJ1-1	TGTGCCAGCAGCAGAGGACAGGGCCGTACTGAAGCTTTCTTT	CASSRGQGRTEAFF
TRBV10-2	NA	NA	TRBJ1-6	TGCGCCAGCAGTGAGCAGGGAAACGGGTCACCCCTCCACTTT	CASSEQGNGSPLHF
TRBV25-1	NA	NA	TRBJ1-1	TGTGCCAGCAGTGCGCGGAACACTGAAGCTTTCTTT	CASSARNTEAFF
TRBV9	NA	NA	TRBJ1-1	TGTGCCAGCAGCACCGAGGACTGGACTGAAGCTTTCTTT	CASSTEDWTEAFF
TRBV19	NA	TRBD2	TRBJ2-3	TGTGCCTCTCAGAGGGGACTAGCGGGCCTCCGCACAGATACGCAGTATTTT	CASQRGLAGLRTDTQYF
TRBV29-1	NA	NA	TRBJ1-3	TGCAGCGCAACTAGTCAGAGCTCTGGAAACACCATATATTTT	CSATSQSSGNTIYF
TRBV27	NA	NA	TRBJ1-2	TGTGCCAGCAGTCCCCGGGGGGTCCTCTATGGCTACACCTTC	CASSPRGVLYGYTF
TRBV19	NA	NA	TRBJ1-4	TGTGCCAGCTCCGGGGGTAGAGGTGAAAAACTGTTTTTT	CASSGGRGEKLFF
TRBV21-1	NA	NA	TRBJ1-1	TGTGCCAGCAGCTATTTTAAACTGAATTCGAACACTGAAGCTTTCTTT	CASSYFKLNSNTEAFF
TRBV4-1	NA	NA	TRBJ2-3	TGCGCCAGCAGCCAAGATCAGAGCAACAGAAGGGATACGCAGTATTTT	CASSQDQSNRRDTQYF
TRBV19	NA	NA	TRBJ1-2	TGTGCCAGTAGTAATTCGCGGGGGCAGGGCTATGGCTACACCTTC	CASSNSRGQGYGYTF
TRBV4-1	NA	NA	TRBJ1-1	TGCGCCAGCAGCCAAGATCTCTTTGAAGCTTTCTTT	CASSQDLFEAFF
TRBV6-2/TRBV6-3	NA	NA	TRBJ2-7	TGTGCCAGCAGTCACCCAGGGGAGCGGTCCTACGAGCAGTACTTC	CASSHPGERSYEQYF
TRBV15	NA	NA	TRBJ1-1	TGTGCCACCAAATCCGGGGTGAACACTGAAGCTTTCTTT	CATKSGVNTEAFF
TRBV7-2	once	TRBD1	TRBJ1-4	TGTGCCAGCAGCCTTCGGCGGACAGGGGGCAATGAAAAACTGTTTTTT	CASSLRRTGGNEKLFF
TRBV10-1	NA	NA	TRBJ2-5	TGCGCCAGCAGTGAGGGGAAACGGGGGAGCCAAGAGACCCAGTACTTC	CASSEGKRGSQETQYF
TRBV5-1	NA	TRBD1	TRBJ1-6	TGCGCCAGCCACCGAGGGGGGACAGGGAATTCACCCCTCCACTTT	CASHRGGTGNSPLHF
TRBV4-3	NA	NA	TRBJ2-1	TGCGCCAGCAGCCAAGCGCAGGGGGGCCACAATGAGCAGTTCTTC	CASSQAQGGHNEQFF
TRBV5-8	NA	NA	TRBJ1-2	TGTGCCAGCAGCTTGGTGGCAAACTATGGCTACACCTTC	CASSLVANYGYTF
TRBV19	few	TRBD1	TRBJ1-2	TGTGCCAGTAGTATAGGTCGGGACAGGGAACGTGGCTACACCTTC	CASSIGRDRERGYTF